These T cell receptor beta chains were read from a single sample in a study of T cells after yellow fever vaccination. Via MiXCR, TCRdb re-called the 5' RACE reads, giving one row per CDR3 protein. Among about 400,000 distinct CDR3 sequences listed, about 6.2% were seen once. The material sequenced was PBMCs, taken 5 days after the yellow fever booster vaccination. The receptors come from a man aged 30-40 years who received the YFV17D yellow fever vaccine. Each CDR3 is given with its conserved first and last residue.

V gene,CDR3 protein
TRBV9,CASSAGRYGYTF
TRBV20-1,CSASHPGEYQETQYF
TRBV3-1,CASSQLSGRSPYEQYF
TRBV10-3,CAISGQGAYEQYF
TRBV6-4,CASSQYRHTSTDTQYF
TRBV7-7,CASSLSPQETQHF
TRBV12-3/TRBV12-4,CASSLRVRQGGNEQFF
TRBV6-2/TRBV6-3,CASSYSLGEQFF
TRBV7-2,CASSSLAGYTF
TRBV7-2,CASSKSGTSGILQFF
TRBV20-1,CSATDGSYEQYF
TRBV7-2,CASSPTRGSYNEQFF
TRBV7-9,CASSSTDRGTSPLHF
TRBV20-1,CSARAGGPVDEQFF
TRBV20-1,CSAKPSLAGHYNEQFF
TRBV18,CASSPRAPNTEAFF
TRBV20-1,CSARSSTYEQYF
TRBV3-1,CASTPTLSPDNEQFF
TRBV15,CATSRGVGRTDTQYF
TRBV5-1,CASSFYLTSGTSYEQYF
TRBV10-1,CASSEGGARTGGLETQYF
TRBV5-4,CASSLVEAGTDTQYF
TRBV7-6,CASSPRVFNEQFF
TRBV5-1,CASSSTEQRNEKLFF
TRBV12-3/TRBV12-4,CASSAQGTMNTEAFF
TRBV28,CASSFLGSRETQYF
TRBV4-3,CASSQGTGVHNEQFF
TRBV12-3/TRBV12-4,CASSFPPRGRGDEQYF
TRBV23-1,CASSHNGTGTPRCDEQFF
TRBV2,CASSTQGARTYEQYF
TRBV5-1,CASSLGDYNYGYTF
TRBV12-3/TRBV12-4,CASRRDPAYEQYF
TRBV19,CASSIRVGDGYTF
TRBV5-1,CASSSRHRDQETQYF
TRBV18,CASSRAGAAYNEQFF
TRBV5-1,CASSLEAGGGEQFF
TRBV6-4,CASSDSRGSSYNEQFF
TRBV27,CASSLFDRGEQYF
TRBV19,CASSGPGQGQSNQPQHF
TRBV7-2,CASSLPSGIRDTQYF
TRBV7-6,CASSARLAGGYEQYF
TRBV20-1,CSALVEDTQYF
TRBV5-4,CASSFGGNYGYTF
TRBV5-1,CASSLDGSANYGYTF
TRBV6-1,CASLPGAVSINIQYF
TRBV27,CASTPGGVGTDTQYF
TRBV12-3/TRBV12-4,CASTGLAGDTQYF
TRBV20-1,CSATRDLNQPQHF
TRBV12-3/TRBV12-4,CASSLGGRQRGYTF
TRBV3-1,CASSQSSLADTQYF
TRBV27,CASTEAGLAGVYEQYF
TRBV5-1,CASNRDGGGNEQFF